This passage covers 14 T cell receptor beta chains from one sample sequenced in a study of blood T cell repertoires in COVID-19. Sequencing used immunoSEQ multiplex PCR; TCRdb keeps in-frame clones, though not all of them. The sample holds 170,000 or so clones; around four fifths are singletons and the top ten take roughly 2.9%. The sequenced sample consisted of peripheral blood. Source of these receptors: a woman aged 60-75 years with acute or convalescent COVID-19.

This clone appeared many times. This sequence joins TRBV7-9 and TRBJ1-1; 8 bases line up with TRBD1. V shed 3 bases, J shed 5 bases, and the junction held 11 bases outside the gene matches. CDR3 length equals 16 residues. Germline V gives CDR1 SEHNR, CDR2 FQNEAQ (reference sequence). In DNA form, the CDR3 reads TGTGCCAGCAGCTTGGGCCTGACAGGGGAGGGTACTGAAGCTTTCTTT. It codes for CASSLGLTGEGTEAFF.

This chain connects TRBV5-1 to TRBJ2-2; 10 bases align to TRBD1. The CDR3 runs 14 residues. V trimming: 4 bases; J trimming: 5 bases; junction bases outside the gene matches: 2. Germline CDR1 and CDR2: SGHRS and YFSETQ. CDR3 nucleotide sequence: TGCGCCAGCAGCCCGGGACAGGGGACCGGGGAGCTGTTTTTT. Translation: CASSPGQGTGELFF.

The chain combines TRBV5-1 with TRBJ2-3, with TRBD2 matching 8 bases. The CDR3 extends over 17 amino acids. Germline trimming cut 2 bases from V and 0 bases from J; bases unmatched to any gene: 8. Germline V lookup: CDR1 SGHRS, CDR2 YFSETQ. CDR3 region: CASSLRTSSTSTDTQYF. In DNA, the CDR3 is TGCGCCAGCAGCTTACGGACTAGCTCAACTAGCACAGATACGCAGTATTTT. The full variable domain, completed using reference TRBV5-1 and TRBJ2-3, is KAGVTQTPRYLIKTRGQQVTLSCSPISGHRSVSWYQQTPGQGLQFLFEYFSETQRNKGNFPGRFSGRQFSNSRSEMNVSTLELGDSALYLCASSLRTSSTSTDTQYFGPGTRLTVL.

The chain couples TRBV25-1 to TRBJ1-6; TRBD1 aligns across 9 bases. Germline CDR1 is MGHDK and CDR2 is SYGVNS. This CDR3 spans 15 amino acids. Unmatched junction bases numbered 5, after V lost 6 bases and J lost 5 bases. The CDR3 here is CASRVDRGNNSPLHF. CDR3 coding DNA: TGTGCCAGCAGAGTAGACAGGGGGAATAATTCACCCCTCCACTTT.

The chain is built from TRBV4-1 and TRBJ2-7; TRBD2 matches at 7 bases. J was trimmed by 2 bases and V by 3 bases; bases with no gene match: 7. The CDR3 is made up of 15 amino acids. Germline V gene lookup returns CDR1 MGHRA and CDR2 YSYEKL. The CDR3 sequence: CASSQSGGLPYEQYF. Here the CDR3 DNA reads TGCGCCAGCAGCCAGTCGGGGGGACTCCCCTACGAGCAGTACTTC.

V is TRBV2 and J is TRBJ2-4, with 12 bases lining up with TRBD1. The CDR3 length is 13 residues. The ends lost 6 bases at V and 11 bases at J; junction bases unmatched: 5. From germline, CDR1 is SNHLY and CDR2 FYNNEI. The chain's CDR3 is CASRGQGASVQYF. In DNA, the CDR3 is TGTGCCAGCAGGGGACAGGGGGCTAGTGTTCAGTACTTC.

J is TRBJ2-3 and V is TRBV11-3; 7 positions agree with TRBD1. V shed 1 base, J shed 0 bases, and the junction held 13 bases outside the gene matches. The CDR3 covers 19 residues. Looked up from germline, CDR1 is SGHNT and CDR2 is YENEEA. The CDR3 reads CASSLGLQSWDSSTDTQYF. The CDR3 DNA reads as TGTGCCAGCAGCTTAGGTCTTCAGTCTTGGGACAGCAGCACAGATACGCAGTATTTT.

The CDR3 region is CASSPGQGHSPLHF. The CDR3 coding sequence is TGTGCCAGCAGCCCAGGACAGGGGCATTCACCCCTCCACTTT. The V and J genes are TRBV5-8 and TRBJ1-6; 9 bases line up with TRBD1. V gave up 4 bases and J gave up 8 bases; unmatched junction bases: 4. CDR3 length: 14 residues. Germline CDR1 is SGHTS and CDR2 is YDEGEE.

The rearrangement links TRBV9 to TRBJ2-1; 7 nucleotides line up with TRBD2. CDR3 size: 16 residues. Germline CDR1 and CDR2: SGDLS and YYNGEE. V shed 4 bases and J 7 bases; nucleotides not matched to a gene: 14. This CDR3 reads CASSLLPGGGGNEQFF. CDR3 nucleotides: TGTGCCAGCAGCCTTCTCCCGGGCGGGGGAGGGAATGAGCAGTTCTTC.

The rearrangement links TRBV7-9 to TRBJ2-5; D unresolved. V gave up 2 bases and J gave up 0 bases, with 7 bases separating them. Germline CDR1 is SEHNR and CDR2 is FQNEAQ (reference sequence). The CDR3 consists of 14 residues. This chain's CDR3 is CASSLYDNQETQYF. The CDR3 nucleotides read TGTGCCAGCAGCTTATACGACAACCAAGAGACCCAGTACTTC.

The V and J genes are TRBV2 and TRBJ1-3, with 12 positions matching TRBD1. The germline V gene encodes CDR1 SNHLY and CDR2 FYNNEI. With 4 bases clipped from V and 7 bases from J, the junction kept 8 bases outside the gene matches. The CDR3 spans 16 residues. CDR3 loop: CASSGLGTGGRNTIYF. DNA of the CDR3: TGTGCCAGCAGTGGGCTCGGGACAGGGGGCAGGAACACCATATATTTT.

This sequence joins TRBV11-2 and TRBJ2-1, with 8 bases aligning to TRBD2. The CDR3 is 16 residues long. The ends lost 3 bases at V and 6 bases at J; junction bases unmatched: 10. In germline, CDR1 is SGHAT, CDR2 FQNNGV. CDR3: CASSFIIGGAGNEQFF. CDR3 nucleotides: TGTGCCAGCAGCTTTATTATCGGGGGGGCTGGCAATGAGCAGTTCTTC.

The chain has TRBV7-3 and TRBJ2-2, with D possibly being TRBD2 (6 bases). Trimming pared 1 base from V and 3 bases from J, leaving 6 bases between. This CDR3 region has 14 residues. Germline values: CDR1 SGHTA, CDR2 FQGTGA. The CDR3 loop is CASSLREDTGELFF. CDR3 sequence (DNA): TGTGCCAGCAGCTTAAGGGAGGACACCGGGGAGCTGTTTTTT.

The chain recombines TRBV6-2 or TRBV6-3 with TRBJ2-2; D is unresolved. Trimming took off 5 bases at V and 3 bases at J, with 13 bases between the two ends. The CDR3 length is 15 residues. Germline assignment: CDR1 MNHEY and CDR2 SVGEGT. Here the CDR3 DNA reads TGTGCCAGCAGTCGCGCCCTCTTAGACACCGGGGAGCTGTTTTTT. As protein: CASSRALLDTGELFF.